The entry below describes one T cell receptor beta chain. Per germline, CDR1 MNHEY and CDR2 SMNVEV (reference sequence). CDR3 length: 14 residues. Trimming at V came to 7 bases and at J to 4 bases, leaving 9 bases not matched to a gene. This entry is derived from a study of blood T cell repertoires in COVID-19. In the study overall: Researchers got acute and convalescent COVID-19 samples from the United States, Italy and Spain.

Only in-frame clones appear in the TCRdb table, and some are missing; sequencing was by immunoSEQ multiplex PCR. The sample includes about 60,000 clones, roughly 84% of them seen just once. The rearrangement uses TRBV27 and TRBJ1-1; 7 bases align to TRBD1. This clonotype was obtained from a man between 65 and 80 years old with acute or convalescent COVID-19. The sample comprised peripheral blood. The chain's CDR3 is CASKLTGLVTEAFF. The CDR3 coding sequence is TGTGCCAGCAAGCTGACAGGGCTGGTCACTGAAGCTTTCTTT.